This T cell receptor (beta chain) was observed in a study of blood T cell repertoires in COVID-19. This CDR3 has 12 residues. V was pared by 5 bases and J by 5 bases, with 2 bases of the junction left unmatched. CDR1 is SNHLY, CDR2 FYNNEI, per germline. Some clones are missing from TCRdb's copy, which holds only in-frame ones; the method was immunoSEQ multiplex PCR. The table shows 150,000 or so clones, with over 60% occurring only once. In this sample, this clone turned up once. The source material was peripheral blood. This receptor was identified in a man of 80 years or more with acute or convalescent COVID-19. V usage is TRBV2 and J usage is TRBJ1-1; 7 bases match TRBD1. CDR3: CASSPGGTEAFF. CDR3 in DNA: TGTGCCAGCAGTCCAGGGGGGACTGAAGCTTTCTTT.